The 24 T cell receptor beta chains in this list originate from one sample, sequenced in a study of shared clonotypes between healthy human individuals. The repertoire was sequenced with immunoSEQ multiplex PCR; TCRdb's copy has only in-frame clones and lacks some. The table includes some 630,000 clones, roughly 70% detected once. Sequenced material: memory CD4+ T cells sorted from blood. Documented subset: CD45RA-negative fraction. These receptors were taken from a woman under 40 in good health.

This chain connects TRBV2 to TRBJ1-1; 7 bases are shared with TRBD1. This CDR3 has 14 amino acids. Per germline, CDR1 SNHLY and CDR2 FYNNEI. After removal of 5 bases from V and 4 bases from J, the junction contained 7 bases not matched to a gene. CDR3 loop: CASSLDRVSTEAFF. In DNA form, the CDR3 reads TGTGCCAGCAGTCTTGACAGGGTTTCCACTGAAGCTTTCTTT.

The chain is built from TRBV10-1 and TRBJ1-1; 7 bases map to TRBD1. V was pared by 8 bases and J by 2 bases, with 5 bases of the junction left unmatched. From germline, CDR1 is WNHNN and CDR2 SYGVQD (reference sequence). The CDR3 is made up of 13 amino acids. As DNA, the CDR3 is TGCGCCAGCGGCGGACAGGCCAACACTGAAGCTTTCTTT. This sequence encodes CASGGQANTEAFF.

This chain joins TRBV9 and TRBJ2-1, with D perhaps TRBD1 or TRBD2 (5 bases each). Germline V gives CDR1 SGDLS, CDR2 YYNGEE. This CDR3 comprises 16 residues. Trimming shortened V by 0 bases and J by 9 bases, and 19 bases separated the two germline ends. The CDR3 bases are TGTGCCAGCAGCGTAGACCCCACAGGCTACCTAGCTGAGCAGTTCTTC. It is translated as CASSVDPTGYLAEQFF. Full variable domain (rest looked up from reference TRBV9 and TRBJ2-1): DSGVTQTPKHLITATGQRVTLRCSPRSGDLSVYWYQQSLDQGLQFLIQYYNGEERAKGNILERFSAQQFPDLHSELNLSSLELGDSALYFCASSVDPTGYLAEQFFGPGTRLTVL.

This clone was seen only once. This chain joins TRBV10-1 and TRBJ1-5; D is undetermined. Germline CDR1 WNHNN, CDR2 SYGVQD (reference sequence). This CDR3 comprises 11 residues. V was trimmed by 5 bases and J by 4 bases, leaving 3 bases between them. The DNA of the CDR3 is TGCGCCAGCAGTACGAATCAGCCCCAGCATTTT. This encodes CASSTNQPQHF.

The chain links TRBV25-1 to TRBJ2-3, with no clear D. CDR3 size: 15 residues. The V gene lost 1 base and the J gene lost 4 bases, with 12 bases spanning the gap. Per the germline V gene, CDR1 is MGHDK and CDR2 is SYGVNS. The CDR3 DNA reads as TGTGCCAGCAGTGAATCCGTGGGTCTAGCAGATACGCAGTATTTT. Amino acids: CASSESVGLADTQYF. The variable domain in full, completed from reference TRBV25-1 and TRBJ2-3, reads EADIYQTPRYLVIGTGKKITLECSQTMGHDKMYWYQQDPGMELHLIHYSYGVNSTEKGDLSSESTVSRIRTEHFPLTLESARPSHTSQYLCASSESVGLADTQYFGPGTRLTVL.

This clone appeared a few times. CDR3 sequence reads: CASSSRTGASEAFF. In nucleotides, the CDR3 is TGTGCCAGCTCCTCGAGGACAGGGGCCTCTGAAGCTTTCTTT. The genes are TRBV6-5 and TRBJ1-1; 9 nucleotides agree with TRBD1. Per the germline V gene, CDR1 is MNHEY and CDR2 is SVGAGI. J lost 6 bases, V lost 8 bases, and 10 bases had no gene match. The CDR3 is 14 amino acids.

The chain is built from TRBV28 and TRBJ1-2; 7 positions agree with TRBD1. CDR1 is MDHEN, CDR2 SYDVKM, per germline. There are 15 residues in the CDR3. Trimming at V came to 2 bases and at J to 0 bases, leaving 3 bases not matched to a gene. In DNA form, the CDR3 reads TGTGCCAGCAGTTTACGGGACAGTTCTAACTATGGCTACACCTTC. Its translation: CASSLRDSSNYGYTF.

The chain employs TRBV4-2 and TRBJ2-7; D remains unclear. V was shortened by 4 bases and J by 0 bases, with 16 bases between the two germline ends. Germline assignment: CDR1 LGHNA and CDR2 YNFKEQ. The CDR3 length is 16 residues. The CDR3 sequence: CASSRSLGPGSYEQYF. Here the CDR3 DNA reads TGTGCCAGCAGCCGCTCGCTAGGACCCGGCTCCTACGAGCAGTACTTC.

V gene TRBV28 combines with J gene TRBJ2-3, with 10 nucleotides matching TRBD2. This CDR3 spans 17 amino acids. Unmatched junction bases numbered 10, after V lost 1 base and J lost 6 bases. Germline loops: CDR1 MDHEN, CDR2 SYDVKM. CDR3 nucleotide sequence: TGTGCCAGCAGTTTATCGGGATTAGCGGGGGGAGGGGATACGCAGTATTTT. Its protein is CASSLSGLAGGGDTQYF.

This clone appeared many times. The V gene is TRBV18, the J gene TRBJ1-1, with D unclear. The V gene's germline CDR1 is KGHSH and CDR2 LQKENI. The CDR3 totals 15 residues. Between the trimmed V and J ends, which lost 3 bases and 4 bases, there was a span of 15 bases. The CDR3 nucleotides are TGTGCCAGCTCACCCCTCGCGAGCAGATTCACTGAAGCTTTCTTT. This codes for CASSPLASRFTEAFF.

The rearrangement links TRBV28 to TRBJ2-7; D possibly matches TRBD1 or TRBD2 (5 bases each). Looked up from germline, CDR1 is MDHEN and CDR2 is SYDVKM. There are 15 residues in the CDR3. V was clipped by 5 bases and J by 5 bases, with 19 bases between them. This CDR3 reads CASSPPGTARNEQYF. The CDR3 DNA reads TGTGCCAGCAGTCCCCCTGGGACCGCACGAAACGAGCAGTACTTC.

V gene TRBV5-1 combines with J gene TRBJ1-1, with D hard to call. CDR3 size: 16 residues. V was clipped by 2 bases and J by 6 bases, with 20 bases between them. In germline, CDR1 is SGHRS, CDR2 YFSETQ. CDR3 coding DNA: TGCGCCAGCAGCTTAGGCCCCGAAATAGGAACGGCTGAAGCTTTCTTT. It is translated as CASSLGPEIGTAEAFF.

The chain is built from TRBV5-8 and TRBJ2-7; unclear D gene. CDR1 and CDR2 (germline): SGHTS, YDEGEE. V was clipped by 2 bases and J by 0 bases, with 12 bases between them. The CDR3 contains 15 residues. CDR3: CASSFQTGSSYEQYF. CDR3 nucleotide sequence: TGTGCCAGCAGCTTTCAGACTGGAAGCTCCTACGAGCAGTACTTC.

J is TRBJ2-7 and V is TRBV27, with 8 bases lining up with TRBD2. After removal of 3 bases from V and 3 bases from J, the junction contained 4 bases not matched to a gene. CDR1 is MNHEY, CDR2 SMNVEV, per germline (reference sequence). The CDR3 has 14 amino acids. CDR3 in DNA: TGTGCCAGCAGTTTTCGGGGGGGCCGCTACGAGCAGTACTTC. Translating it yields CASSFRGGRYEQYF.

The chain links TRBV10-2 to TRBJ1-1, with unresolved D. Trimming pared 2 bases from V and 1 base from J, leaving 5 bases between. The CDR3 has 13 amino acids. CDR1 WSHSY and CDR2 SAAADI come from the germline V gene. CDR3 DNA: TGCGCCAGCAGTGAGGCAGCGAACACTGAAGCTTTCTTT. This sequence encodes CASSEAANTEAFF.

This clone has a single count. The chain links TRBV19 to TRBJ2-1; TRBD2 might be the D (6 bases). The CDR3 loop spans 15 amino acids. V shed 3 bases and J shed 0 bases, with 9 bases lying between them. The germline V gene encodes CDR1 LNHDA and CDR2 SQIVND (reference sequence). The CDR3 DNA sequence: TGTGCCAGTAGTATCCCGGGAGTCTCCTACAATGAGCAGTTCTTC. It specifies CASSIPGVSYNEQFF.

V usage is TRBV7-2 and J usage is TRBJ2-7, with no clear D. This CDR3 spans 13 amino acids. Trimming took 4 bases from V and 13 from J, leaving 20 bases between them. Germline V gene sequence: CDR1 SGHTA, CDR2 FQGNSA. CDR3 protein: CASSSQRDIFGYF. For the CDR3, the DNA is TGTGCCAGCAGCTCACAGCGAGACATCTTCGGATACTTC.

V gene TRBV19 combines with J gene TRBJ1-5, with TRBD1 matching over 9 bases. Germline assignment: CDR1 LNHDA and CDR2 SQIVND (reference sequence). V lost 5 bases to trimming and J lost 0 bases; unmatched junction nucleotides: 2. This CDR3 has 15 residues. In DNA form, the CDR3 reads TGTGCCAGTAGTCTGGACAGGGGTAGCAATCAGCCCCAGCATTTT. Translation gives CASSLDRGSNQPQHF.

Only a few counts were recorded for this clone. The CDR3 sequence is CASSLARTGLYGYTF. The CDR3 region has the DNA TGTGCCAGCAGCTTAGCTAGGACAGGACTCTATGGCTACACCTTC. This chain uses TRBV7-3 with TRBJ1-2; 7 bases are a match to TRBD1. The germline V gene encodes CDR1 SGHTA and CDR2 FQGTGA. V lost 2 bases, J lost 4 bases, and 7 bases stayed unmatched. The CDR3 length is 15 residues.

This clone was recorded many times. The rearrangement links TRBV23-1 to TRBJ1-1; TRBD1 aligns across 8 bases. TRBV23-1 is noted as an ORF with a role that remains uncertain. Trimming cost V 2 bases and J 4 bases; bases outside gene matches: 6. This CDR3 comprises 15 residues. The CDR3 loop is CASSQKQGGFTEAFF. CDR3 bases: TGCGCCAGCAGTCAAAAACAGGGGGGGTTCACTGAAGCTTTCTTT.

The chain combines TRBV19 with TRBJ1-5, with 9 bases lining up with TRBD1. Losses at the gene ends were 9 bases for V and 0 bases for J; bases not matched to a gene: 15. The CDR3 length is 18 residues. Germline CDR1 and CDR2: LNHDA and SQIVND (reference sequence). The CDR3 region has the DNA TGTGCCAGCGGGGGTCAAAGACAGGGGGTTTTTAGCAATCAGCCCCAGCATTTT. This gives the protein CASGGQRQGVFSNQPQHF.

With respect to this clone: This specimen includes other DNA sequences encoding the same CDR3. The chain links TRBV9 to TRBJ2-1, with D possibly being TRBD2 (5 bases). The CDR3 is made up of 14 amino acids. Germline loops: CDR1 SGDLS, CDR2 YYNGEE. Trimming took off 3 bases at V and 2 bases at J, with 9 bases between the two ends. The CDR3 loop reads CASSARGAYNEQFF. For the CDR3, the DNA is TGTGCCAGCAGCGCCCGGGGAGCCTACAATGAGCAGTTCTTC.

The chain recombines TRBV2 with TRBJ1-5; 10 nucleotides match TRBD1. The junction had 5 bases not matched to a gene; V was cut back by 7 bases and J by 5 bases. The germline CDR1 and CDR2 sequences are SNHLY and FYNNEI. The CDR3 has 14 amino acids. Here the CDR3 reads CASKTGGVDQPQHF. In nucleotides, the CDR3 is TGTGCCAGCAAGACAGGGGGCGTAGATCAGCCCCAGCATTTT.

A word on this clone: This sample also contains other DNA sequences that code for the same CDR3. This rearrangement joins TRBV27 to TRBJ2-5, with 8 positions matching TRBD1. From germline, CDR1 is MNHEY and CDR2 SMNVEV (reference sequence). V gave up 6 bases and J gave up 5 bases; unmatched junction bases: 5. This CDR3 has 13 amino acids. CDR3 in DNA: TGTGCCAGCAGGCCCACAGGGGGGGAGACCCAGTACTTC. Its protein product is CASRPTGGETQYF.